This T cell receptor (beta chain) emerged from a study of OX40 agonist ivuxolimab in advanced cancers. On the study more broadly: Males comprised 70% to 85% of the group, whose mean age was approximately 60 years (range 23 to 79).

Blood sampling was done at baseline, cycle 4 day 1, and cycle 7 day 1. TCRdb's copy holds only in-frame clones and misses some; the assay was immunoSEQ multiplex PCR. The sample carries tens of thousands of clones, around 92% recorded once. Study-wide findings and caveats: Among T cells, CD8+ cells averaged more expanded clones than CD4+ cells.

Germline CDR1 reads KGHSH; CDR2 reads LQKENI. CDR3 size: 14 residues. Trimming removed 1 base at V and 2 bases at J, with 6 bases between. Turning to this clone: Antigen specificity is unknown.

The V and J genes are TRBV18 and TRBJ1-5; no reliable D call. Sequencing was performed on CD4+ or CD8+ T cells sorted from blood, taken in a trial of the OX40 agonist ivuxolimab. This sequence was found in an adult with an advanced solid tumor such as melanoma, head and neck, liver or kidney cancer. CDR3 DNA: TGTGCCAGCTCACCACAGAGAGGCAATCAGCCCCAGCATTTT. This sequence encodes CASSPQRGNQPQHF.